The 27 T cell receptor beta chains below all came from one sample that was sequenced in a study of blood T cell repertoires in COVID-19. Sequencing was performed with immunoSEQ multiplex PCR; in TCRdb, only in-frame clones are kept and a portion is missing. The data contain hundreds of thousands of clones, roughly 90% of them singletons. Specimen: peripheral blood. The receptors derive from a man younger than 35 with COVID-19, enrolled during active disease.

The sample holds one count of this clone. The chain couples TRBV5-1 to TRBJ2-3; 7 nucleotides agree with TRBD2. This CDR3 region has 14 residues. CDR1 is SGHRS and CDR2 is YFSETQ in the germline V gene. Trimming took 2 bases from V and 1 from J; bases not matched to a gene: 1. CDR3 DNA sequence: TGCGCCAGCAGCTTTACTAGCGGCACAGATACGCAGTATTTT. This gives the protein CASSFTSGTDTQYF.

The V call is TRBV5-4, the J call TRBJ2-1, with 9 bases aligning to TRBD2. Per germline, CDR1 SGHNT and CDR2 YYREEE (reference sequence). Trimming at V came to 5 bases and at J to 10 bases, leaving 10 bases not matched to a gene. The CDR3 totals 14 residues. This chain's CDR3 is CASRAGGPWEEQFF. In DNA form, the CDR3 reads TGTGCCAGCAGGGCGGGAGGGCCCTGGGAGGAGCAGTTCTTC.

This chain uses TRBV30 with TRBJ2-5; the D is unclear. The CDR3 totals 13 residues. CDR1 is GTSNPN, CDR2 SVGIG, per germline (reference sequence). V shed 2 bases and J shed 0 bases, with 7 bases lying between them. In DNA, the CDR3 is TGTGCCTGGAGTACATGGTACCAAGAGACCCAGTACTTC. Encoded protein: CAWSTWYQETQYF.

The rearrangement uses TRBV6-5 and TRBJ2-7; 7 bases agree with TRBD2. V lost 5 bases, J lost 3 bases, and 10 bases stayed unmatched. The CDR3 runs to 15 residues. Germline V CDR1 and CDR2: MNHEY, SVGAGI. The DNA for the CDR3 is TGTGCCAGCAGTAGGTACCGGGACTATCTCTACGAGCAGTACTTC. This encodes CASSRYRDYLYEQYF.

The rearrangement uses TRBV7-9 and TRBJ1-1; 7 bases are shared with TRBD1. The V segment lost 2 bases and the J segment 1 base; nucleotides outside the gene matches: 10. Germline V gives CDR1 SEHNR, CDR2 FQNEAQ (reference sequence). The CDR3 spans 17 residues. The CDR3 DNA is TGTGCCAGCAGCTTAAGTAATGAGGACAGGTCGAACACTGAAGCTTTCTTT. Translating it yields CASSLSNEDRSNTEAFF.

The gene calls are TRBV19 and TRBJ1-2; a possible D gene is TRBD1 (5 bases). Germline CDR1 is LNHDA and CDR2 is SQIVND (reference sequence). V was clipped by 6 bases and J by 7 bases, with 9 bases between them. This CDR3 is 11 amino acids long. Here the CDR3 DNA reads TGTGCCAGTAGACAGGCGGCTGGCTACACCTTC. Its protein product is CASRQAAGYTF.

This clone was seen just once. The V gene is TRBV5-8, the J gene TRBJ2-7; 9 nucleotides match TRBD2. Germline V gene sequence: CDR1 SGHTS, CDR2 YDEGEE. The CDR3 sequence is 13 residues long. The trim removed 5 bases at V and 8 bases at J, leaving 8 bases unmatched. The CDR3 region has the DNA TGTGCCAGCAGTCGACTAGCGGACGAGAAGCAGTACTTC. Its translation: CASSRLADEKQYF.

This chain joins TRBV18 and TRBJ2-1; 8 bases align to TRBD2. Germline V gives CDR1 KGHSH, CDR2 LQKENI. This CDR3 is 15 amino acids long. After removal of 5 bases from V and 3 bases from J, the junction contained 6 bases not matched to a gene. The chain's CDR3 is CASSRGLGDYNEQFF. The CDR3 DNA sequence: TGTGCCAGCTCAAGGGGACTAGGGGACTACAATGAGCAGTTCTTC.

This clone has only one observation. The chain recombines TRBV5-1 with TRBJ1-1; 10 nucleotides line up with TRBD1. The V gene's germline CDR1 is SGHRS and CDR2 YFSETQ. This CDR3 comprises 14 residues. Trimming cost V 0 bases and J 5 bases; bases outside gene matches: 1. CDR3: CASSLGQGATEAFF. CDR3 sequence (DNA): TGCGCCAGCAGCTTGGGACAGGGGGCGACTGAAGCTTTCTTT.

This rearrangement joins TRBV5-8 to TRBJ2-3; perhaps TRBD2 as D (6 bases). CDR3 length equals 15 residues. In germline, CDR1 is SGHTS, CDR2 YDEGEE. The germline V and J ends were trimmed by 3 bases and 3 bases, with 14 bases remaining between them. The CDR3: CASSSPPGETDTQYF. CDR3 in DNA: TGTGCCAGCAGCTCCCCCCCGGGGGAAACAGATACGCAGTATTTT. Based on the CDR3 plus reference TRBV5-8 and TRBJ2-3, the full variable domain is EAGVTQSPTHLIKTRGQQATLRCSPISGHTSVYWYQQALGLGLQFLLWYDEGEERNRGNFPPRFSGRQFPNYSSELNVNALELEDSALYLCASSSPPGETDTQYFGPGTRLTVL.

V usage is TRBV2 and J usage is TRBJ2-7, with 9 bases that match TRBD1. Trimming at V came to 4 bases and at J to 4 bases, leaving 5 bases not matched to a gene. The CDR3 sequence is 14 residues long. The germline gives CDR1 SNHLY, CDR2 FYNNEI. CDR3 protein: CASSAGQGLYEQYF. In DNA form, the CDR3 reads TGTGCCAGCAGTGCGGGACAGGGATTGTACGAGCAGTACTTC.

The chain carries TRBV6-5 and TRBJ2-7, with no clear D. This CDR3 is 12 amino acids long. V was trimmed by 0 bases and J by 6 bases, leaving 6 bases between them. CDR1 and CDR2 from the germline V gene are MNHEY and SVGAGI. Here the CDR3 reads CASSYSTGEQYF. CDR3 DNA sequence: TGTGCCAGCAGTTACTCTACGGGCGAGCAGTACTTC.

This clone was counted only a few times. The rearrangement links TRBV5-5 to TRBJ1-2; tentative D call: TRBD1 (6 bases). This CDR3 spans 13 amino acids. CDR1 is SGHKS and CDR2 is YYEKEE in the germline V gene (reference sequence). Trimming left V 4 bases short and J 1 base short, with 8 bases between. CDR3 sequence: CASSTQGNYGYTF. CDR3 nucleotides: TGTGCCAGCAGCACACAGGGTAACTATGGCTACACCTTC. The variable domain in full, completed from reference TRBV5-5 and TRBJ1-2, reads DAGVTQSPTHLIKTRGQQVTLRCSPISGHKSVSWYQQVLGQGPQFIFQYYEKEERGRGNFPDRFSARQFPNYSSELNVNALLLGDSALYLCASSTQGNYGYTFGSGTRLTVV.

The chain is built from TRBV18 and TRBJ1-4; D uncertain. V gave up 1 base and J gave up 2 bases, with 5 bases separating them. Germline CDR1 reads KGHSH; CDR2 reads LQKENI. The length of the CDR3 is 14 residues. DNA of the CDR3: TGTGCCAGCTCACCACTACAGACTAATGAAAAACTGTTTTTT. It codes for CASSPLQTNEKLFF.

J is TRBJ1-6 and V is TRBV3-1 (or the pseudogene TRBV3-2); weak D call: TRBD1 (5 bases). V lost 0 bases and J lost 9, with 15 bases in between. The germline gives CDR1 LGHDT, CDR2 YNNKEL (reference sequence). The CDR3 extends over 16 amino acids. CDR3 amino acids: CASSQDWGLILSPLHF. CDR3 DNA: TGTGCCAGCAGCCAAGATTGGGGCCTGATCCTTTCACCCCTCCACTTT.

DNA for the CDR3: TGTGCCAGCAGTTTATCTACAGGGACGGCTGGTGAAGCTTTCTTT. This translates into CASSLSTGTAGEAFF. The rearrangement uses TRBV27 and TRBJ1-1; TRBD1 is a possible D gene (6 bases). The length of the CDR3 is 15 residues. V was clipped by 0 bases and J by 7 bases, with 15 bases between them. Germline V gene lookup returns CDR1 MNHEY and CDR2 SMNVEV (reference sequence).

The CDR3 spells CASSKGQGFSQETQYF. The DNA of the CDR3 is TGTGCCAGCAGCAAGGGACAGGGGTTTTCCCAAGAGACCCAGTACTTC. The V and J genes are TRBV5-5 and TRBJ2-5; TRBD1 matches 10 bases. V trimming: 4 bases; J trimming: 1 base; junction bases outside the gene matches: 7. This CDR3 has 16 residues. The V gene's germline CDR1 is SGHKS and CDR2 YYEKEE (reference sequence).

The V and J genes are TRBV5-5 and TRBJ1-1; no definite D call. This CDR3 comprises 13 residues. CDR1 and CDR2 from the germline V gene are SGHKS and YYEKEE (reference sequence). Trimming pared 1 base from V and 5 bases from J, leaving 9 bases between. The CDR3 loop is CASSLWADTEAFF. The CDR3 DNA reads TGTGCCAGCAGCTTGTGGGCAGATACTGAAGCTTTCTTT.

This rearrangement joins TRBV11-2 to TRBJ2-1, with 7 positions matching TRBD1. Germline V lookup: CDR1 SGHAT, CDR2 FQNNGV. V lost 6 bases, J lost 3 bases, and 17 bases stayed unmatched. The CDR3 extends over 18 amino acids. CDR3 region: CASRELRQGSRIYNEQFF. The CDR3 nucleotides read TGTGCCAGCAGAGAATTAAGACAGGGATCAAGGATCTACAATGAGCAGTTCTTC.

The chain is built from TRBV2 and TRBJ2-1, with a tentative D call TRBD1 (6 bases). This CDR3 has 13 residues. V dropped 6 bases and J dropped 5 bases, with 11 bases sitting between them. Germline lookup yields CDR1 SNHLY and CDR2 FYNNEI. CDR3 in amino acids: CASSANRDNEQFF. In nucleotides, the CDR3 is TGTGCCAGCAGCGCCAACAGGGACAATGAGCAGTTCTTC.

This sequence joins TRBV27 and TRBJ1-2, with 9 positions matching TRBD1. There are 14 residues in the CDR3. Trimming removed 4 bases from V and 3 bases from J; junction bases left unmatched: 3. CDR1 and CDR2 from the germline V gene are MNHEY and SMNVEV (reference sequence). The CDR3 protein is CASSWDRADYGYTF. The CDR3 DNA is TGTGCCAGCAGTTGGGACAGGGCAGACTATGGCTACACCTTC.

The chain links TRBV19 to TRBJ2-7, with a tentative D call TRBD2 (6 bases). From germline, CDR1 is LNHDA and CDR2 SQIVND (reference sequence). The CDR3 length is 13 residues. V lost 4 bases, J lost 3 bases, and 10 bases lay in between. Written as DNA, the CDR3 is TGTGCCAGTAGTACGTCCGGGGGCTACGAGCAGTACTTC. Amino acid sequence: CASSTSGGYEQYF.

The V gene is TRBV14, the J gene TRBJ1-5; 8 bases are shared with TRBD1. CDR3 length: 14 amino acids. The V segment lost 4 bases and the J segment 5 bases; nucleotides outside the gene matches: 4. From germline, CDR1 is SGHDN and CDR2 FVKESK. The CDR3 sequence: CASSPTGVDQPQHF. CDR3 nucleotides: TGTGCCAGCAGCCCGACAGGGGTTGATCAGCCCCAGCATTTT.

This chain joins TRBV27 and TRBJ2-2, with 10 bases fitting TRBD1. CDR3 size: 16 residues. V was clipped by 3 bases and J by 6 bases; unmatched bases: 7. CDR1 MNHEY and CDR2 SMNVEV come from the germline V gene (reference sequence). CDR3 sequence: CASSLKDRGFSGELFF. CDR3 bases: TGTGCCAGCAGTTTGAAGGACAGGGGGTTTTCCGGGGAGCTGTTTTTT.

The J gene is TRBJ2-1, the V gene TRBV6-5, with D uncertain. Trimming pared 0 bases from V and 0 bases from J, leaving 6 bases between. The CDR3 spans 15 residues. The germline CDR1 and CDR2 sequences are MNHEY and SVGAGI. DNA for the CDR3: TGTGCCAGCAGTTACTCTATTAGCTCCTACAATGAGCAGTTCTTC. It codes for CASSYSISSYNEQFF.

This chain uses TRBV5-1 with TRBJ2-3; 14 bases are a match to TRBD2. The CDR3 is 19 amino acids. Germline CDR1 reads SGHRS; CDR2 reads YFSETQ. V dropped 3 bases and J dropped 1; count of bases not matched to a gene: 10. As DNA, the CDR3 is TGCGCCAGCAGCTCCTACTGGACTAGCGGGGGGCCGGGCACAGATACGCAGTATTTT. It yields the protein CASSSYWTSGGPGTDTQYF.

The CDR3 coding sequence is TGTGCCACCAGTGACACCCCACTTTGCAAGGCCAAAAACATTCAGTACTTC. Amino acid sequence: CATSDTPLCKAKNIQYF. J is TRBJ2-4 and V is TRBV24-1, with D hard to call. Germline loops: CDR1 KGHDR, CDR2 SFDVKD. The V and J ends lost 4 bases and 1 base respectively, with 16 bases between them. This CDR3 has 17 amino acids.